The 13 T cell receptor beta chains reported below all come from one sample, sequenced in a study of response to subunit inactivated influenza vaccine. MiXCR, applied by TCRdb to the RT-PCR reads, yields one record per CDR3 protein. Of about 800,000 distinct CDR3 sequences in the sample, around 20% were seen once. The sequences come from PBMCs from blood, collected 4 to 6 days after vaccination. The receptors come from a man aged 45-65 years who received an inactivated influenza vaccine.

This clonotype has ten or more counts. The gene calls are TRBV6-1 and TRBJ2-1; 10 bases map to TRBD1. Germline CDR1 and CDR2: MNHNS and SASEGT. V was pared by 6 bases and J by 6 bases, with 5 bases of the junction left unmatched. CDR3 length: 14 residues. The CDR3 DNA reads TGTGCCAGCAGGGACGGACAGGGGGGCAATGAGCAGTTCTTC. Encoded protein: CASRDGQGGNEQFF.

The chain combines TRBV5-1 with TRBJ1-3; tentative D call: TRBD1 (5 bases). V was shortened by 4 bases and J by 2 bases, with 10 bases between the two germline ends. CDR3 size: 14 residues. The germline CDR1 and CDR2 sequences are SGHRS and YFSETQ. The CDR3 DNA follows: TGCGCCAGCAGCCCCGGGACCCCTGGAAACACCATATATTTT. Translating it yields CASSPGTPGNTIYF.

This chain uses TRBV7-3 with TRBJ2-2; 7 bases match TRBD1. J gave up 4 bases and V 5 bases, and 4 bases lay outside the gene matches. The CDR3 runs to 14 residues. Looked up from germline, CDR1 is SGHTA and CDR2 is FQGTGA. The CDR3 nucleotides are TGTGCCAGCAGCGCCCACAGGGGCACCGGGGAGCTGTTTTTT. Amino acids: CASSAHRGTGELFF.

This clonotype appeared many times. Written as DNA, the CDR3 is TGCAGTGCTATTGACCTCTACGAGCAGTACTTC. Encoded protein: CSAIDLYEQYF. The chain has TRBV20-1 and TRBJ2-7; D is unresolved. V lost 4 bases and J 3 bases, leaving 7 bases between the germline ends. The CDR3 covers 11 residues. CDR1 and CDR2 (germline): DFQATT, SNEGSKA (reference sequence).

This clonotype was detected a few times. The chain is built from TRBV5-1 and TRBJ2-3; D not certain. This CDR3 is built from 13 residues. Germline V lookup: CDR1 SGHRS, CDR2 YFSETQ. V was clipped by 5 bases and J by 5 bases, with 12 bases between them. CDR3 sequence: CASRWQQQDTQYF. CDR3 in DNA: TGCGCCAGCAGATGGCAGCAGCAAGATACGCAGTATTTT.

The chain recombines TRBV11-2 with TRBJ2-1; 15 bases match TRBD2. Germline trimming cut 4 bases from V and 5 bases from J; bases unmatched to any gene: 9. The CDR3 loop spans 18 amino acids. The V gene's germline CDR1 is SGHAT and CDR2 FQNNGV. DNA of the CDR3: TGTGCCAGCAGCTACGGACTAGCGGGGGGGCCTAGCCACAATGAGCAGTTCTTC. Encoded protein: CASSYGLAGGPSHNEQFF.

V usage is TRBV5-1 and J usage is TRBJ2-5; TRBD1 or TRBD2 may be the D gene (5 bases each). Germline V gives CDR1 SGHRS, CDR2 YFSETQ. This CDR3 contains 15 residues. Trimming stripped 0 bases from V and 2 bases from J, with 11 bases between. This CDR3 reads CASSLGGTVQETQYF. Here the CDR3 DNA reads TGCGCCAGCAGCTTGGGGGGGACGGTGCAAGAGACCCAGTACTTC.

In DNA form, the CDR3 reads TGTGCCAGCAGCCAAACAGGGCAGCGACTACAAGAGACCCAGTACTTC. It is translated as CASSQTGQRLQETQYF. The chain uses TRBV4-2 and TRBJ2-5, with D possibly being TRBD1 (6 bases). Germline-derived CDR1 and CDR2 are LGHNA and YNFKEQ. CDR3 size: 16 residues. Trimming removed 2 bases from V and 2 bases from J, with 15 bases in between.

This chain links TRBV5-1 with TRBJ2-1, with a weak D call TRBD1 (6 bases). Germline lookup yields CDR1 SGHRS and CDR2 YFSETQ. V was shortened by 6 bases and J by 3 bases, with 16 bases between the two germline ends. This CDR3 region has 15 residues. The CDR3 bases are TGCGCCAGCACCACCCAGGGGTCCCTCTACAATGAGCAGTTCTTC. Protein: CASTTQGSLYNEQFF.

This clonotype was seen only a few times. The chain recombines TRBV29-1 with TRBJ1-5; the D gene is possibly TRBD1 (6 bases). Germline V gene lookup returns CDR1 SQVTM and CDR2 ANQGSEA. The V and J ends lost 5 bases and 4 bases respectively, with 15 bases between them. This CDR3 has 14 residues. CDR3 sequence: CSVTSGTLNQPQHF. CDR3 coding DNA: TGCAGCGTTACCTCCGGGACACTGAATCAGCCCCAGCATTTT.

This clonotype came up a few times. The chain combines TRBV5-1 with TRBJ1-2, with a tentative D call TRBD1 (5 bases). The V and J ends lost 0 bases and 6 bases respectively, with 12 bases between them. The CDR3 consists of 14 residues. The V gene's germline CDR1 is SGHRS and CDR2 YFSETQ. The CDR3 reads CASSLEGNFDGYTF. The DNA for the CDR3 is TGCGCCAGCAGCTTGGAGGGGAATTTTGATGGCTACACCTTC.

This clonotype was picked up many times. DNA for the CDR3: TGCAGCGTTGATAGCCAAAACACTGAAGCTTTCTTT. Amino acids: CSVDSQNTEAFF. The chain links TRBV29-1 to TRBJ1-1, with D hard to call. Germline V CDR1 and CDR2: SQVTM, ANQGSEA. The CDR3 spans 12 residues. Trimming took 3 bases from V and 2 from J, leaving 7 bases between them.

The rearrangement joins TRBV4-3 to TRBJ2-7; D perhaps matches TRBD2 (6 bases). The CDR3 is 17 residues long. The germline V and J ends were trimmed by 0 bases and 0 bases, with 15 bases remaining between them. Looked up from germline, CDR1 is LGHNA and CDR2 is YSLEER. CDR3 amino acids: CASSQEWAGTISYEQYF. The CDR3 DNA sequence: TGCGCCAGCAGCCAAGAATGGGCGGGAACTATCTCCTACGAGCAGTACTTC.